A single sample gave rise to the 3 T cell receptor beta chains below, sequenced in a study of T cells in Graves' hyperthyroidism and ophthalmopathy. Amplification targeted TCR beta CDR3 regions from RNA transcripts. Primed by the HTBI set, a first-round RT-PCR was run on the TCR CDR3. TCRdb reanalysed the multiplex PCR reads using MiXCR and keeps one entry per CDR3 protein. The table includes 500,000 to 700,000 distinct CDR3 sequences, approximately 15% detected once. Sequenced material: blood. The receptors derive from a woman aged 18-35 years with Graves' hyperthyroidism.

This clonotype was counted at least ten times. The chain employs TRBV2 and TRBJ2-1; D gene unclear. The CDR3 has 14 amino acids. Germline V CDR1 and CDR2: SNHLY, FYNNEI. V was pared by 5 bases and J by 5 bases, with 13 bases between. This chain's CDR3 is CASSPLIRDNEQFF. The DNA for the CDR3 is TGTGCCAGCAGTCCCCTCATCCGGGACAATGAGCAGTTCTTC. The full variable domain, with the rest looked up from reference TRBV2 and TRBJ2-1, is EPEVTQTPSHQVTQMGQEVILRCVPISNHLYFYWYRQILGQKVEFLVSFYNNEISEKSEIFDDQFSVERPDGSNFTLKIRSTKLEDSAMYFCASSPLIRDNEQFFGPGTRLTVL.

There are a few counts of this clonotype. The CDR3, as DNA: TGTGCCAGCACTTTTATATCGGACAGAAGTTTCTTCGCGAACACCGGGGAGCTGTTTTTT. This gives the protein CASTFISDRSFFANTGELFF. J is TRBJ2-2 and V is TRBV6-9, with a weak D call TRBD1 (6 bases). Trimming left V 7 bases short and J 0 bases short, with 27 bases between. Germline V gives CDR1 MNHGY, CDR2 SVAAGI. The CDR3 is 20 amino acids.

This clonotype was seen at least ten times. J is TRBJ2-7 and V is TRBV10-3; 8 bases agree with TRBD2. The CDR3 consists of 14 residues. V lost 0 bases, J lost 2 bases, and 0 bases stayed unmatched. Per the germline V gene, CDR1 is ENHRY and CDR2 is SYGVKD. The CDR3 loop reads CAISESLAAYEQYF. For the CDR3, the DNA is TGTGCCATCAGTGAGTCACTAGCGGCCTACGAGCAGTACTTC.